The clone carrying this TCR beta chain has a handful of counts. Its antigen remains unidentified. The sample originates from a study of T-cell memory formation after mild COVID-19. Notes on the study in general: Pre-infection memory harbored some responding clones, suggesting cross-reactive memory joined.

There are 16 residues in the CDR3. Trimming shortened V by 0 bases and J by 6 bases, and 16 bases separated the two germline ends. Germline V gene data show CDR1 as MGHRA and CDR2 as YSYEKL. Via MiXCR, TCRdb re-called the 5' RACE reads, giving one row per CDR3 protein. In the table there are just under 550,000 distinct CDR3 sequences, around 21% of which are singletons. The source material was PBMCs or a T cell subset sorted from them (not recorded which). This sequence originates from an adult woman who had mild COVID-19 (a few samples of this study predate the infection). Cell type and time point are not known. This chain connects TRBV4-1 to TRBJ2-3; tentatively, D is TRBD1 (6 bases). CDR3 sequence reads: CASSQDRDKRADTQYF. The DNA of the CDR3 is TGCGCCAGCAGCCAAGACCGGGACAAACGAGCGGATACGCAGTATTTT.